Detailed here is one TCR beta chain. The data were taken from a study of cytomegalovirus exposure and HLA in healthy donors. Germline loops: CDR1 LNHDA, CDR2 SQIVND (reference sequence). The CDR3 extends over 17 amino acids. The V end lost 3 bases, the J end lost 0 bases, and 15 bases lay between the germline ends. In the PCR, 60 Vbeta and 13 Jbeta primers were used. This table comes from immunoSEQ multiplex PCR, and its TCRdb copy is limited to in-frame clones, with some not included. Of 100,000 or so clones in the sample, 79% are singletons; the top ten hold roughly 4%. This receptor was identified in a female donor in good health and CMV-seropositive. The chain couples TRBV19 to TRBJ1-3; possibly TRBD1 for D (5 bases). Sequenced input: PBMCs. For the CDR3, the DNA is TGTGCCAGTAGTATGGGTGAGGACACCATCTCTGGAAACACCATATATTTT. It codes for CASSMGEDTISGNTIYF.